This entry lists 4 T cell receptor beta chains sequenced from one sample in a study of T cells in localized non-small cell lung cancer. Profiling relied on immunoSEQ multiplex PCR, and the TCRdb table lists in-frame clones only, not all of them. Of fewer than 3,000 clones in the sample, less than 25% were seen once. Source: lung tumor tissue, taken before any cancer treatment. The receptors were gathered from a male donor aged 60 or over with stage I lung adenocarcinoma.

The rearrangement links TRBV19 to TRBJ2-3, with D tentatively TRBD2 (5 bases). Germline V CDR1 and CDR2: LNHDA, SQIVND (reference sequence). V gave up 7 bases and J gave up 9 bases, with 17 bases separating them. CDR3 length: 13 amino acids. As DNA, the CDR3 is TGTGCCAGTATTGAGGGAGTAGCCGGGACGCAGTATTTT. It codes for CASIEGVAGTQYF.

There are a few counts of this clone. This chain uses TRBV11-3 with TRBJ2-3; D possibly uses TRBD1 or TRBD2 (5 bases each). V shed 3 bases and J shed 4 bases, with 23 bases lying between them. Looked up from germline, CDR1 is SGHNT and CDR2 is YENEEA. This CDR3 is 18 amino acids long. The CDR3 loop is CASSFPGPLGDFSDTQYF. CDR3 nucleotide sequence: TGTGCCAGCAGCTTCCCGGGGCCCCTTGGTGATTTCTCAGATACGCAGTATTTT.

This clone occurred a few times. V and J are TRBV10-3 and TRBJ1-5; perhaps TRBD1 as D (5 bases). CDR1 and CDR2 (germline): ENHRY, SYGVKD. V lost 2 bases and J lost 3, with 8 bases in between. The CDR3 totals 14 residues. The CDR3 nucleotides read TGTGCCATCAGTGAGGGGACTTTCAATCAGCCCCAGCATTTT. Translation gives CAISEGTFNQPQHF.

This sequence joins TRBV28 and TRBJ1-5; no clear D. Trimming stripped 8 bases from V and 3 bases from J, with 8 bases between. The CDR3 consists of 12 residues. Germline assignment: CDR1 MDHEN and CDR2 SYDVKM. The DNA for the CDR3 is TGTGCCAGCCGGGGATACAATCAGCCCCAGCATTTT. Translating gives CASRGYNQPQHF.